Included here is one T cell receptor beta chain sequence, with context. What it recognizes is unknown. Clones were sequenced by immunoSEQ multiplex PCR, and TCRdb holds only the in-frame ones, with some missing. The sample has 150,000 to 180,000 clones, approximately 87% seen once. V was clipped by 2 bases and J by 5 bases, with 8 bases between them. Per germline, CDR1 MRHNA and CDR2 SNTAGT. The CDR3 has 13 amino acids. The sample belongs to a study of T cell responses to AZD1222 COVID-19 vaccine. Study-wide results and caveats: Donors were mostly white British, more females; clonal diversity possibly underestimated. Reportedly, close to half of spike-specific TCRs are directed against unmutated variant regions. Spike-specific TCR breadth rose after two AZD1222 doses, and depth rose as well.

Sequences were derived from peripheral blood, sampled on day 0 of MenACWY control vaccination. The source of this sequence is an adult in good health. J is TRBJ2-3 and V is TRBV6-4; D not resolved. The CDR3 protein is CASSDRVGDTQYF. As DNA, the CDR3 is TGTGCCAGCAGTGACAGAGTAGGAGATACGCAGTATTTT.